A selection of T cell receptor beta chains follows, all from one sample in a study of blood T cell repertoires in COVID-19. The method was immunoSEQ multiplex PCR; TCRdb's version includes in-frame clones alone and lacks a portion of them. The profile shows approximately 28,000 clones, about 84% of them singletons. Sequenced: peripheral blood. The receptors were sampled from a woman aged 60-75 years with acute or convalescent COVID-19. Each CDR3 is given without its conserved first and last residue.

v_call cdr3_aa
TRBV18 ASSSDRDMAF
TRBV4-2 ASSQESLGQRGNTIY
TRBV11-2 ASSQAGTWFGNEQF
TRBV5-1 ASSLDPGTYNSPLH
TRBV2 ASSFTGTTGGEQY
TRBV6-5 ASSYGGQLNSPLH
TRBV7-9 ASSTAQGVTEAF
TRBV9 ASSPLGHLSYNEQF
TRBV7-7 ASSLSGQRTDTQY
TRBV19 ASSPRQGAGTEAF
TRBV6-6 ASSYFGGELYNEQF
TRBV5-1 ASRYTISTDTQY
TRBV27 ASTRSGTADGYT
TRBV27 ASRPHRDRGGGELF
TRBV2 ASSGDSEKLF
TRBV7-3 ASSLGANYGYT
TRBV19 ASNRDYLNQPQH
TRBV15 ATSRGGLGSNEQF
TRBV30 AWSARTGVLEKLF
TRBV2 ASSWTGLGYT
TRBV20-1 SASILGAVTQY
TRBV5-8 ASSFRYRKNIQY
TRBV7-8 ASSLAGGAREKLF